The entry below gives a single T cell receptor (beta chain) sequence along with its context. The antigen remains undetermined. This sample stems from a study of T cell responses to AZD1222 COVID-19 vaccine. Broader study findings: Mapped onto spike, vaccine-associated CD4 TCRs spanned it and were dominant at 160-218 and 743-854.

TCRdb's table, derived via immunoSEQ multiplex PCR, lists solely in-frame clones and lacks some. The table has roughly 93,000 clones, about 89% seen once. CDR3 length equals 13 residues. V was clipped by 4 bases and J by 4 bases, with 10 bases between them. This rearrangement joins TRBV12-3 or TRBV12-4 to TRBJ1-2; D is unresolved. Source: peripheral blood, taken on day 0 of AZD1222 vaccination. This clonotype was obtained from an adult in good health. CDR3 amino acids: CASSSVGFYGYTF. DNA of the CDR3: TGTGCCAGCAGTTCGGTAGGATTCTATGGCTACACCTTC.